The entry below describes one T cell receptor beta chain. Only in-frame clones appear in the TCRdb table, and some are missing; sequencing was by immunoSEQ multiplex PCR. The sample contains around 190,000 clones, around nine tenths of which appear only once. Trimming left V 0 bases short and J 13 bases short, with 18 bases between. Germline lookup yields CDR1 LGHNA and CDR2 YSLEER. This CDR3 comprises 15 residues. The data were obtained in a study of blood T cell repertoires in COVID-19. Study-wide context: Sources were T cells, B-cell-depleted T cells, or PBMCs; the material itself was cDNA or gDNA.

Sequenced sample: peripheral blood. This TCR was sampled from a man aged 45-65 years with COVID-19, enrolled during active disease. The gene calls are TRBV4-3 and TRBJ2-2; a possible D gene is TRBD2 (5 bases). In nucleotides, the CDR3 is TGCGCCAGCAGCCAAGAGAATCCAGCCCGCGGAGGGCTGTTTTTT. Translated, it gives CASSQENPARGGLFF.